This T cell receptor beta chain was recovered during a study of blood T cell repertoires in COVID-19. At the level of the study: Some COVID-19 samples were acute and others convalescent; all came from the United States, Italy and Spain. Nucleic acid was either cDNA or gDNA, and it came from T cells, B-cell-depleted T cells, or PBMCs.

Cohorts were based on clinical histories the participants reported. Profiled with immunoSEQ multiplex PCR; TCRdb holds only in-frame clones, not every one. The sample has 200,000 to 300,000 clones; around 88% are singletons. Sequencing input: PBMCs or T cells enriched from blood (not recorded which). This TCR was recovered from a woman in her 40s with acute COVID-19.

As DNA, the CDR3 is TGTGCCAGCAGCCTGCGCAAGGGGGCGGCGAACTATGGCTACACCTTC. Residues: CASSLRKGAANYGYTF. The chain links TRBV3-1 (or the pseudogene TRBV3-2) to TRBJ1-2; TRBD1 agrees at 7 bases. CDR1 is LGHDT, CDR2 YNNKEL, per germline (reference sequence). CDR3 length: 16 amino acids. J lost 2 bases, V lost 4 bases, and 10 bases had no gene match.